This T cell receptor (beta chain) was profiled in a study of T cell clones after liver transplantation. Background on the study: TCRbeta sequencing after a pre-transplant mixed lymphocyte reaction identified graft-donor-reactive clones, later tracked in post-transplant blood. Third-party-reactive TCRbeta sequences from pre-transplant mixed lymphocyte reactions served as antigen-independent comparators. Patients counted as tolerant after at least one year off all immunosuppression, enzymes not exceeding twice normal.

CDR1 and CDR2 from the germline V gene are SGHTA and FQGNSA. V was clipped by 1 base and J by 7 bases, with 17 bases between them. The CDR3 contains 16 residues. Sequenced by immunoSEQ multiplex PCR; TCRdb stores in-frame clones only, minus some. The sample records around 110,000 clones, 90% being singletons. The sequence came from a human patient who received a liver transplant. The T cells may come from the graft donor. Sequenced here: CD4+ T cells from blood, sampled 12 months after liver transplant. The chain employs TRBV7-2 and TRBJ1-5; the D gene is possibly TRBD1 (6 bases). In DNA form, the CDR3 reads TGTGCCAGCAGCTTAGAGGGCAGGGGCCTACCCCAGCCCCAGCATTTT. Protein: CASSLEGRGLPQPQHF.